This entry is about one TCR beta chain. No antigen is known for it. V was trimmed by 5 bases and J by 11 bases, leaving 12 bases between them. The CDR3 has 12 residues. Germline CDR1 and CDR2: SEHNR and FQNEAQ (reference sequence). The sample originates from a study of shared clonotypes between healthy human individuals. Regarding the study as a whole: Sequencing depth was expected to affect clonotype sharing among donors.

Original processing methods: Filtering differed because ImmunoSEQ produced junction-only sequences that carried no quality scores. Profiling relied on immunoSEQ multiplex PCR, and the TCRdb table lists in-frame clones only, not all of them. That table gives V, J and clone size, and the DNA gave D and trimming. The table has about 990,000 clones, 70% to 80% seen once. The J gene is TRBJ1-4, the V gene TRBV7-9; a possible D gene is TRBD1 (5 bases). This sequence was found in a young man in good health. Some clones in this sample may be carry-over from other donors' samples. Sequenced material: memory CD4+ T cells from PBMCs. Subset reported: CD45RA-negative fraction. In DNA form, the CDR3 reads TGTGCCAGCAGCCGGACCCGACAGAAACTGTTTTTT. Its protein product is CASSRTRQKLFF.